The next 27 T cell receptor beta chains were all read from a single sample in a study of metastatic and nonmetastatic thyroid tumors. Patients underwent thyroid surgery, and none had received any treatment before it. MiXCR re-clonotyped the PCR reads for TCRdb. The sample records more than 25,000 clones, under 8% being singletons. The specimen was blood. The receptors stem from a female donor with papillary thyroid cancer or a benign thyroid nodule (not recorded which). Some clones in this sample may be carry-over from other donors' samples.

This clone was detected many times. The chain couples TRBV19 to TRBJ2-1; 7 bases align to TRBD1. Germline values: CDR1 LNHDA, CDR2 SQIVND (reference sequence). The CDR3 loop spans 13 amino acids. V trimming: 5 bases; J trimming: 5 bases; junction bases outside the gene matches: 3. The CDR3 nucleotides read TGTGCCAGTAGTTGGGGACAGAACAATGAGCAGTTCTTC. Its protein is CASSWGQNNEQFF.

This clone came up many times. A much larger clone lies a single base off, so this may be a read error. The chain joins TRBV6-5 to TRBJ1-1; D is unclear. V gave up 0 bases and J gave up 3 bases, with 14 bases separating them. Per the germline V gene, CDR1 is MNHEY and CDR2 is SVGAGI. This CDR3 comprises 16 residues. CDR3 region: CASSYSTDRRDTEAFF. The CDR3 bases are TGTGCCAGCAGTTACTCAACCGACCGAAGAGACACTGAAGCTTTCTTT.

This clone was counted only a few times. The CDR3 protein is CASSGRGETQYF. The CDR3 DNA reads as TGTGCCAGCAGTGGCAGGGGCGAGACCCAGTACTTC. The chain carries TRBV28 and TRBJ2-5; D may be TRBD1 (6 bases). Trimming took off 5 bases at V and 5 bases at J, with 9 bases between the two ends. The germline V gene encodes CDR1 MDHEN and CDR2 SYDVKM. This CDR3 region has 12 residues.

This clone was recorded at least ten times. This chain links TRBV10-2 with TRBJ1-3, with D unresolved. Trimming took off 5 bases at V and 0 bases at J, with 14 bases between the two ends. The CDR3 consists of 16 residues. Germline values: CDR1 WSHSY, CDR2 SAAADI. The CDR3 loop is CASSLGSANSGNTIYF. CDR3 DNA: TGCGCCAGCAGTTTGGGCAGCGCTAACTCTGGAAACACCATATATTTT.

Concerning this clone: This may come from a read error, since a much larger clone is one base off. Other DNA sequences in the same sample also yield this CDR3. The chain couples TRBV7-2 to TRBJ2-5, with D perhaps matching TRBD1 or TRBD2 (5 bases each). Germline CDR1 reads SGHTA; CDR2 reads FQGNSA. The CDR3 totals 15 residues. V lost 5 bases, J lost 3 bases, and 16 bases lay in between. CDR3 sequence (DNA): TGTGCCAGCAGCCCAGTGGGTGGGGGAAAAGAGACCCAGTACTTC. Its translation: CASSPVGGGKETQYF.

Ten or more counts support this clone. The V and J genes are TRBV5-1 and TRBJ2-3; D is unclear. CDR3 length: 15 residues. Germline loops: CDR1 SGHRS, CDR2 YFSETQ. V was trimmed by 0 bases and J by 2 bases, leaving 10 bases between them. This CDR3 is CASSLAPEFTDTQYF. CDR3 DNA: TGCGCCAGCAGCTTGGCCCCCGAATTCACAGATACGCAGTATTTT.

This clone was seen at least ten times. The chain carries TRBV5-4 and TRBJ2-5; 15 bases align to TRBD2. Unmatched junction bases numbered 6, after V lost 4 bases and J lost 5 bases. Germline CDR1 SGHNT, CDR2 YYREEE (reference sequence). This CDR3 comprises 16 residues. The CDR3 region is CASSQGLAGGGETQYF. In DNA, the CDR3 is TGTGCCAGCAGCCAGGGACTAGCGGGAGGTGGGGAGACCCAGTACTTC. The full variable domain, rest sourced from reference TRBV5-4 and TRBJ2-5, is ETGVTQSPTHLIKTRGQQVTLRCSSQSGHNTVSWYQQALGQGPQFIFQYYREEENGRGNFPPRFSGLQFPNYSSELNVNALELDDSALYLCASSQGLAGGGETQYFGPGTRLLVL.

Many counts were recorded for this clone. The rearrangement joins TRBV27 to TRBJ1-2; D gene uncertain. Deletions cut 2 bases from V and 4 bases from J, with 8 bases between. This CDR3 contains 13 residues. Germline V gene data show CDR1 as MNHEY and CDR2 as SMNVEV (reference sequence). The CDR3 spells CASSLRQSYGYTF. Written as DNA, the CDR3 is TGTGCCAGCAGTTTACGGCAGTCCTATGGCTACACCTTC.

In its sample, this clone is medium-sized (0.01 to 0.1%). The J gene is TRBJ2-7, the V gene TRBV24-1; 9 bases are shared with TRBD1. Unmatched junction bases numbered 10, after V lost 8 bases and J lost 3 bases. Germline V gene data show CDR1 as KGHDR and CDR2 as SFDVKD. The CDR3 loop spans 15 amino acids. CDR3 nucleotides: TGTGCCACCAACTCCCCGGGACAGGGCGTCTACGAGCAGTACTTC. It codes for CATNSPGQGVYEQYF.

In this sample, this clone turned up many times. The chain uses TRBV7-3 and TRBJ1-1; D not certain. The CDR3 covers 13 residues. V lost 3 bases and J 5 bases, leaving 10 bases between the germline ends. Germline V gives CDR1 SGHTA, CDR2 FQGTGA. This chain's CDR3 is CASSFGVLTEAFF. The CDR3 region has the DNA TGTGCCAGCAGCTTTGGGGTATTAACTGAAGCTTTCTTT.

On this clone: A much larger clone lies a single base off, so this may be a read error. This CDR3 reads CASSLVTYTQYF. The CDR3 nucleotides read TGTGCCAGCAGCTTGGTAACATATACGCAGTATTTT. The chain has TRBV5-5 and TRBJ2-3; D ambiguous. Germline loops: CDR1 SGHKS, CDR2 YYEKEE (reference sequence). Trimming cost V 0 bases and J 7 bases, with 6 bases left between them. This CDR3 is 12 amino acids long.

In this sample, this clone turned up many times. The sample carries other DNA sequences with the same CDR3. The chain combines TRBV27 with TRBJ1-1, with TRBD1 identical over 7 bases. After removal of 4 bases from V and 1 base from J, the junction contained 6 bases not matched to a gene. Germline CDR1 and CDR2: MNHEY and SMNVEV (reference sequence). The CDR3 runs 15 residues. In DNA form, the CDR3 reads TGTGCCAGCAGTTCCTCCGGGACAGCGAACACTGAAGCTTTCTTT. This gives the protein CASSSSGTANTEAFF.

The sample holds many counts of this clone. The chain employs TRBV11-2 and TRBJ1-5, with unresolved D. Germline assignment: CDR1 SGHAT and CDR2 FQNNGV. CDR3 length equals 14 residues. V was shortened by 1 base and J by 6 bases, with 10 bases between the two germline ends. This chain's CDR3 is CASSLGTFGQPQHF. Written as DNA, the CDR3 is TGTGCCAGCAGCTTAGGGACGTTTGGTCAGCCCCAGCATTTT. Filled out from reference TRBV11-2 and TRBJ1-5, the complete variable domain reads EAGVAQSPRYKIIEKRQSVAFWCNPISGHATLYWYQQILGQGPKLLIQFQNNGVVDDSQLPKDRFSAERLKGVDSTLKIQPAKLEDSAVYLCASSLGTFGQPQHFGDGTRLSIL.

This clone was counted at least ten times. V is TRBV28 and J is TRBJ1-2; D remains ambiguous. V lost 4 bases to trimming and J lost 7 bases, with 19 bases between them. The CDR3 spans 15 residues. CDR1 and CDR2 from the germline V gene are MDHEN and SYDVKM. The CDR3: CASSSRGARLGGYTF. The CDR3 nucleotides are TGTGCCAGCAGTTCCCGGGGAGCCCGGCTCGGTGGCTACACCTTC.

Regarding this clone: This may be a read error, as it is one base from a much larger clone. This sample also contains other DNA sequences that code for the same CDR3. The J gene is TRBJ1-1, the V gene TRBV7-9; perhaps TRBD1 as D (5 bases). The CDR3 covers 13 residues. Deletions cut 2 bases from V and 8 bases from J, with 12 bases between. CDR1 is SEHNR and CDR2 is FQNEAQ in the germline V gene (reference sequence). CDR3 amino acids: CASSLPGGTEAFF. In nucleotides, the CDR3 is TGTGCCAGCAGCTTACCCGGGGGAACCGAAGCTTTCTTT. The entire variable domain, with the rest obtained from reference TRBV7-9 and TRBJ1-1, is as follows: DTGVSQNPRHKITKRGQNVTFRCDPISEHNRLYWYRQTLGQGPEFLTYFQNEAQLEKSRLLSDRFSAERPKGSFSTLEIQRTEQGDSAMYLCASSLPGGTEAFFGQGTRLTVV.

In its sample, this clone was seen a few times. The CDR3 sequence: CASSSALADTQYF. The CDR3 DNA is TGTGCCAGCAGCTCTGCGTTAGCAGATACGCAGTATTTT. V and J are TRBV5-4 and TRBJ2-3; D not resolved. The CDR3 covers 13 residues. Trimming removed 3 bases from V and 4 bases from J, with 9 bases in between. The germline V gene encodes CDR1 SGHNT and CDR2 YYREEE (reference sequence).

This clone occurred many times. V gene TRBV5-6 combines with J gene TRBJ1-1, with a tentative D call TRBD1 (5 bases). V was pared by 3 bases and J by 5 bases, with 11 bases between. The length of the CDR3 is 13 residues. In germline, CDR1 is SGHDT, CDR2 YYEEEE. The CDR3 reads CASSSRDGTEAFF. DNA for the CDR3: TGTGCCAGCAGCTCCAGGGATGGTACTGAAGCTTTCTTT.

In its sample, this clone was seen many times. The CDR3 sequence is CASSYSRGAYVTEAFF. In nucleotides, the CDR3 is TGTGCCAGCAGTTACTCGAGGGGGGCGTACGTCACTGAAGCTTTCTTT. This chain uses TRBV6-5 with TRBJ1-1, with D maybe TRBD1 (6 bases). The V end lost 0 bases, the J end lost 4 bases, and 15 bases lay between the germline ends. Per germline, CDR1 MNHEY and CDR2 SVGAGI. The CDR3 is made up of 16 amino acids.

This clone has more than one count but fewer than ten. The chain recombines TRBV6-1 with TRBJ2-6; no reliable D call. The CDR3 has 15 amino acids. Germline V gene sequence: CDR1 MNHNS, CDR2 SASEGT. V was trimmed by 4 bases and J by 1 base, leaving 8 bases between them. The CDR3 DNA reads TGTGCCAGCAGTGTCCGGTCTTCTGGGGCCAACGTCCTGACTTTC. Amino acid sequence: CASSVRSSGANVLTF.

The sample holds many counts of this clone. The CDR3 nucleotides read TGTGCCACCGGACCGAATTCGGATCAGCCCCAGCATTTT. Translated, it gives CATGPNSDQPQHF. This chain uses TRBV6-1 with TRBJ1-5, with no clear D. V lost 10 bases and J lost 5, with 15 bases in between. CDR1 is MNHNS and CDR2 is SASEGT in the germline V gene. This CDR3 comprises 13 residues.

This clone qualifies as medium-sized. The genes are TRBV30 and TRBJ2-1; weak D call: TRBD1 (6 bases). CDR1 is GTSNPN, CDR2 SVGIG, per germline (reference sequence). The CDR3 has 13 residues. Trimming took off 2 bases at V and 5 bases at J, with 10 bases between the two ends. The CDR3 coding sequence is TGTGCCTGGAGTCCCCCAGGGGACAATGAGCAGTTCTTC. This translates into CAWSPPGDNEQFF.

In this sample, this clone turned up a few times. The chain employs TRBV6-2 or TRBV6-3 and TRBJ1-2, with a tentative D call TRBD1 (5 bases). There are 14 residues in the CDR3. Trimming shortened V by 9 bases and J by 7 bases, and 21 bases separated the two germline ends. Germline assignment: CDR1 MNHEY and CDR2 SVGEGT. In DNA, the CDR3 is TGTGCCAGTAGGGGAGTCAAGGCCCTCCGTGGCTACACCTTC. Translation gives CASRGVKALRGYTF.

This clone has ten or more counts. This sequence joins TRBV27 and TRBJ2-7; no reliable D call. Trimming left V 2 bases short and J 0 bases short, with 5 bases between. There are 13 residues in the CDR3. The germline gives CDR1 MNHEY, CDR2 SMNVEV (reference sequence). The CDR3 region is CASSLSLSYEQYF. As DNA, the CDR3 is TGTGCCAGCAGTTTAAGCCTCTCCTACGAGCAGTACTTC.

This clone appeared many times. The rearrangement joins TRBV5-1 to TRBJ1-4; D ambiguous. V was cut by 5 bases and J by 7 bases, with 15 bases left in between. The CDR3 is 14 residues long. CDR1 and CDR2 from the germline V gene are SGHRS and YFSETQ. The CDR3 sequence is CASSLMGAGEKLFF. The CDR3 region has the DNA TGCGCCAGCAGTCTGATGGGCGCGGGTGAAAAACTGTTTTTT. The full variable domain, in which reference TRBV5-1 and TRBJ1-4 provide the parts outside the CDR3, is KAGVTQTPRYLIKTRGQQVTLSCSPISGHRSVSWYQQTPGQGLQFLFEYFSETQRNKGNFPGRFSGRQFSNSRSEMNVSTLELGDSALYLCASSLMGAGEKLFFGSGTQLSVL.

This clone was recorded many times. CDR3 sequence: CSASWGSSYEQYF. The CDR3 DNA follows: TGCAGTGCTAGTTGGGGAAGCTCCTACGAGCAGTACTTC. The rearrangement joins TRBV20-1 to TRBJ2-7; D unresolved. The germline V gene has CDR1 DFQATT and CDR2 SNEGSKA (reference sequence). The CDR3 sequence is 13 residues long. Trimming left V 3 bases short and J 0 bases short, with 9 bases between.

This clone was seen at least ten times. The chain is built from TRBV19 and TRBJ2-3; D is unclear. V shed 6 bases and J shed 0 bases, with 7 bases lying between them. The V gene's germline CDR1 is LNHDA and CDR2 SQIVND (reference sequence). This CDR3 comprises 13 residues. The DNA of the CDR3 is TGTGCCAGTAGAAGCATTAGCACAGATACGCAGTATTTT. Its translation: CASRSISTDTQYF.

Many counts were recorded for this clone. The chain uses TRBV5-4 and TRBJ1-2; 8 nucleotides agree with TRBD1. Germline values: CDR1 SGHNT, CDR2 YYREEE (reference sequence). There are 13 residues in the CDR3. Trimming cost V 0 bases and J 8 bases; bases outside gene matches: 3. The CDR3 loop is CASSLGQGSGYTF. The CDR3 bases are TGTGCCAGCAGCTTGGGACAGGGGAGCGGCTACACCTTC.